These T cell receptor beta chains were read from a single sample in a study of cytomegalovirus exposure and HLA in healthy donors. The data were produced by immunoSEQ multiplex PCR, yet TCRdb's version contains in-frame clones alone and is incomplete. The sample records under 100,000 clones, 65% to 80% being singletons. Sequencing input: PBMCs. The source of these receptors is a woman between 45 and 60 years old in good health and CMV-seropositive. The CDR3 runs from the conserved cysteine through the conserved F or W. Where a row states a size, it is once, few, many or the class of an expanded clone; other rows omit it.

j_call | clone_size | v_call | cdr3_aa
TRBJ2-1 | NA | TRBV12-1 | CASGLARNEQFF
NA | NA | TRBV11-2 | CASSLESGQPYEQYF
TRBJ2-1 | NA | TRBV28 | CASRGGIYNEQFF
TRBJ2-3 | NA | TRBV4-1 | CASSVKRDIGGTDTQYF
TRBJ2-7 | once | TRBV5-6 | CASSFAGEQYF
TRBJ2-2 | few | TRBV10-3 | CAISRAGENTGELFF
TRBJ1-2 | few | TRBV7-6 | CASSKETTLGQGNGYTF
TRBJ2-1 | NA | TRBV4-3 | CASSRSGSAYNEQFF
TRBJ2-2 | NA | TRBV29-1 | CSVGQNTGELFF
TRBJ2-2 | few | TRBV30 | CAWTMKKSGTSGNTGELFF
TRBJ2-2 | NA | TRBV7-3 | CASRPTSVTGELFF
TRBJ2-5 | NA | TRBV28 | CASRDEQRKTQYF
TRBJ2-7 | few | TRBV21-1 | CASSKDLRAGGQDRGAYEQYF
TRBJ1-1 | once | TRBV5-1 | CASSLTGTGSLNTEAFF
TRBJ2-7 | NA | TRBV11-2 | CASSPRRLADTPYEQYF
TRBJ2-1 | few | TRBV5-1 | CASSFGLAAGSSYNEQFF
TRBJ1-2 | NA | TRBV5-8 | CASKLRSGRYGYTF
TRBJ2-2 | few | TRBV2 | CASSDRRTSGRVVTGELFF
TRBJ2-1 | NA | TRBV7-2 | CASSSLRSSYNEQFF
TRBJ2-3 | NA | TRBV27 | CASSFLMGSGRSDTQYF
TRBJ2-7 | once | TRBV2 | CASNLGQGPYEQYF
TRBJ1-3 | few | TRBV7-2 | CASSLQGRQSGTIYF
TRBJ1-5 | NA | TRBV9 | CASSVGGSHVQPQHF
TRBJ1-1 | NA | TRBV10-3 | CAISLRENTEAFF
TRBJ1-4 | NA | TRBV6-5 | CASQGPEKLFF
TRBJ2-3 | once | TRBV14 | CASSQAAGRTDTQYF
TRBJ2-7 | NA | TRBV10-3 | CAMSTSGSSYEQYF
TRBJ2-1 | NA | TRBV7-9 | CASILTSQYNEQFF
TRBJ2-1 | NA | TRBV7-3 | CASSLSRLAGGNEQFF
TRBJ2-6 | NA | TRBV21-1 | CASSKAQSGANVLTF
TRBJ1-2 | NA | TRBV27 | CASSAPSQGRYSYTF
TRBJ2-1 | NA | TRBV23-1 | CASSQSTEASGCWDEQFF
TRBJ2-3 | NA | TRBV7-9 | CASRALAGVWDTQYF
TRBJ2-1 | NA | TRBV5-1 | CASRGQGGFNEQFF
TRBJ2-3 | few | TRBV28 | CASSRDRGASTDTQYF
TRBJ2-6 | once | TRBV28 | CAPRGSGANVLTF
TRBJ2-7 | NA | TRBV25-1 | CASSTTRTGYEQYF
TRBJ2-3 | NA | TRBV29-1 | CSVGQAGADTQYF
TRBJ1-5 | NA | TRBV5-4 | CASSPGQGVAQPQHF
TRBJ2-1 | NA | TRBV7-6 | CASSPSGIVTNEQFF
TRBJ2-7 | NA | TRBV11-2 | CASSLVGQGFSAYEQYF
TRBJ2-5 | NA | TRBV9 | CASSVDSGRIQEQYF
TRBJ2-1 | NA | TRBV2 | CASTQGLVNEQFF
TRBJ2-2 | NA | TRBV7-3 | CASSYLPDRATGELFF
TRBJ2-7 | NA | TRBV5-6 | CASSREYLAYEQYF
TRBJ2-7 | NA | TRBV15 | CATSRDPDFYEQYF
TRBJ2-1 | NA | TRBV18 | CASSPPLAGGLNEQFF
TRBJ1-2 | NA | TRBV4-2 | CASSQDATWGGPFFGYTF
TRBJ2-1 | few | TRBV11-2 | CASSLNPLSGNEQFF
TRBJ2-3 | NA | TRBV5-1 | CASSLGPAGDTDTQYF
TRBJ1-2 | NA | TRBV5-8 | CASSTRDLYVGGYTF
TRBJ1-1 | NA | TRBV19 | CATTDTVRGNTEAFF
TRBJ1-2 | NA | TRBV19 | CASSPDRLGGYTF